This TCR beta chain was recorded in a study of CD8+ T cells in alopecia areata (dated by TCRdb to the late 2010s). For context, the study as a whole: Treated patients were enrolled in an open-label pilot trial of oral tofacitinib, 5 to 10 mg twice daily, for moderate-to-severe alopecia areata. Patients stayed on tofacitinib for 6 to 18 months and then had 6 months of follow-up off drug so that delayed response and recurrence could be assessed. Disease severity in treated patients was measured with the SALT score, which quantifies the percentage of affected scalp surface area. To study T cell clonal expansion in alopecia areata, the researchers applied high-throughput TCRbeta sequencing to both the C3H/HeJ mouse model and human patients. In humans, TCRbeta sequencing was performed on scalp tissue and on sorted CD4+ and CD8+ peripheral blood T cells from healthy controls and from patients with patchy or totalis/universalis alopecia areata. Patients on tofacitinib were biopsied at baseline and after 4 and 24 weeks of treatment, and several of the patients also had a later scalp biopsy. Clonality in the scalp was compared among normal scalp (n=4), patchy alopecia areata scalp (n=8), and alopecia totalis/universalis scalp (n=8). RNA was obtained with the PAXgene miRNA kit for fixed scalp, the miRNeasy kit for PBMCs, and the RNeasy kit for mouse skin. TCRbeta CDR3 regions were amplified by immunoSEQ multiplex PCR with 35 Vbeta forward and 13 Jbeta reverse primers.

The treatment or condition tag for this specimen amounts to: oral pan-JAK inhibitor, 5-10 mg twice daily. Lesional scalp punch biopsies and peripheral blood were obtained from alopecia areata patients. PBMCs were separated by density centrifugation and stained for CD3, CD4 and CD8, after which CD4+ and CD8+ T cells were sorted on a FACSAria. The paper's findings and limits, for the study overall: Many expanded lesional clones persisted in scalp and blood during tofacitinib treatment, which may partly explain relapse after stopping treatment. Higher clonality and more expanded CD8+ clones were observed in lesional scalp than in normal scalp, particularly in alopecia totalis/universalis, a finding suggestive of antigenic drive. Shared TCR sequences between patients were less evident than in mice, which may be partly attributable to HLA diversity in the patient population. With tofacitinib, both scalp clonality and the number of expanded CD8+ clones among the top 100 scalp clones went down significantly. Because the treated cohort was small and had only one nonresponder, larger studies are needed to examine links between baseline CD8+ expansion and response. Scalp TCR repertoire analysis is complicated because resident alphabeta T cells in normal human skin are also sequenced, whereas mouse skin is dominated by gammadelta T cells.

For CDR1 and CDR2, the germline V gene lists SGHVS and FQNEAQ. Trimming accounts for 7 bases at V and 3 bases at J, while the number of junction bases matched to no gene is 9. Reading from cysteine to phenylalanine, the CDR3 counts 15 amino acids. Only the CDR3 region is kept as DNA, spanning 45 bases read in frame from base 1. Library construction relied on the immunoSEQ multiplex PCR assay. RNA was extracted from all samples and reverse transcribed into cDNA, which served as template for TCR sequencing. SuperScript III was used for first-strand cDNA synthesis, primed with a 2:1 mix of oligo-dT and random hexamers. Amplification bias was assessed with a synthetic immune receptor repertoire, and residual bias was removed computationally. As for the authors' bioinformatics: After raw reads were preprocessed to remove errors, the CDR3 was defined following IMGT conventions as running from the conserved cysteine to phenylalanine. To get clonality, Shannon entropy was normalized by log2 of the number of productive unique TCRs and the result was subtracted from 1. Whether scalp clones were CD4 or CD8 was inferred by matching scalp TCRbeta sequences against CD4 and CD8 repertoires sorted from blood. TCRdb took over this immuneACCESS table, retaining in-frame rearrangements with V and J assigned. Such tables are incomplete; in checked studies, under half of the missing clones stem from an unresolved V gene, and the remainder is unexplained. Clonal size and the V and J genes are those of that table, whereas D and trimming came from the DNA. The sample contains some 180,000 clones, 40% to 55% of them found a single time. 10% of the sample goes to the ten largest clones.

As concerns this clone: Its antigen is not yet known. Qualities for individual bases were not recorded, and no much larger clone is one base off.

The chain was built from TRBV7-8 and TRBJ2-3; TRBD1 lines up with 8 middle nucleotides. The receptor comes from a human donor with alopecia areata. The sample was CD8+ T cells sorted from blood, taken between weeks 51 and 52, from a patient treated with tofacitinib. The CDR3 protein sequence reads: CASTRQGATTDTQYF. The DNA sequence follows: TGTGCCAGCACCCGCCAGGGGGCAACTACAGATACGCAGTATTTT. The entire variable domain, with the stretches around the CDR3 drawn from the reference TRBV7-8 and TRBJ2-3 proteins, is GAGVSQSPRYKVAKRGQDVALRCDPISGHVSLFWYQQALGQGPEFLTYFQNEAQLDKSGLPSDRFFAERPEGSVSTLKIQRTQQEDSAVYLCASTRQGATTDTQYFGPGTRLTVL.